The source of this T cell receptor (beta chain) is a study of cytomegalovirus exposure and HLA in healthy donors. A word on this clone: What it binds is unknown.

PCR amplification relied on 60 Vbeta primers (plus 13 Jbeta primers). Repertoires were generated with immunoSEQ multiplex PCR, while TCRdb's copy carries only in-frame clones and drops some. In the table there are approximately 190,000 clones, around 75% of which are singletons. Findings of the study overall: Researchers reported in a later analysis that common viral pathogens appeared linked to several top clusters. Association of roughly 18,000 TCR beta sequences with HLA alleles was found at 0.05 false discovery rate in a later analysis. Among CMV-associated TCR beta chains, most appeared HLA-restricted in a later analysis.

Germline-derived CDR1 and CDR2 are LNHDA and SQIVND (reference sequence). V was pared by 5 bases and J by 1 base, with 12 bases of the junction left unmatched. There are 20 residues in the CDR3. Sequenced: PBMCs. This TCR derives from a young woman in good health and CMV-seropositive. V gene TRBV19 combines with J gene TRBJ2-6; 12 nucleotides match TRBD2. Here the CDR3 reads CASSPRLAGVYRSGANVLTF. DNA for the CDR3: TGTGCCAGTAGTCCTCGACTAGCGGGAGTATACAGGTCTGGGGCCAACGTCCTGACTTTC.